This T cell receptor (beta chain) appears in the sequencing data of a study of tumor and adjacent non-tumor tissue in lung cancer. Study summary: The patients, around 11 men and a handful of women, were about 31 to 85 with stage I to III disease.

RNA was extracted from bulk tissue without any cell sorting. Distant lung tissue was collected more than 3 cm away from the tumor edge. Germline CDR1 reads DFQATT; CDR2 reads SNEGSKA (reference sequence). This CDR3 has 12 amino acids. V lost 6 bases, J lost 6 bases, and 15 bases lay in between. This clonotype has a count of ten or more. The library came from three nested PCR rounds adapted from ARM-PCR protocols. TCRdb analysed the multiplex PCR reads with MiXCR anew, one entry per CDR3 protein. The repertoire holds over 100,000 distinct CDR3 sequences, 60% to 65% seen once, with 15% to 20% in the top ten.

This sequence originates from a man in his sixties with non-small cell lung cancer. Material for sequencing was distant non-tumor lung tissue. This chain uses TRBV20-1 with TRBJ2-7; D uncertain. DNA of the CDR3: TGCAGTGCCCAAGGTGATCTTTCCGAGCAGTACTTC. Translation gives CSAQGDLSEQYF.